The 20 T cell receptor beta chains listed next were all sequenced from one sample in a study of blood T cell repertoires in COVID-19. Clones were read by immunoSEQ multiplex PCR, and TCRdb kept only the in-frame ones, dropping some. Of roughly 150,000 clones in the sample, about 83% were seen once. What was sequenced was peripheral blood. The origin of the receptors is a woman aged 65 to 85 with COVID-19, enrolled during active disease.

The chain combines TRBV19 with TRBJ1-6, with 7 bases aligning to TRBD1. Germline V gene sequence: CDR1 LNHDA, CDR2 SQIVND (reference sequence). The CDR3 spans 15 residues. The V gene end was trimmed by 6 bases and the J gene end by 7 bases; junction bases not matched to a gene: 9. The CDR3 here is CASSITGTENSPLHF. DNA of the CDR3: TGTGCCAGTAGCATAACCGGGACAGAGAATTCACCCCTCCACTTT.

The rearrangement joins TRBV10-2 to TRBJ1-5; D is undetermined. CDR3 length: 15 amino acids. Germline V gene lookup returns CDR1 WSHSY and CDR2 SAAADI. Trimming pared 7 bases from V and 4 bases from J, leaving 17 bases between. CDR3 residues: CASKLDSQGNQPQHF. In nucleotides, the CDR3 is TGCGCCAGCAAACTCGACTCACAAGGAAATCAGCCCCAGCATTTT.

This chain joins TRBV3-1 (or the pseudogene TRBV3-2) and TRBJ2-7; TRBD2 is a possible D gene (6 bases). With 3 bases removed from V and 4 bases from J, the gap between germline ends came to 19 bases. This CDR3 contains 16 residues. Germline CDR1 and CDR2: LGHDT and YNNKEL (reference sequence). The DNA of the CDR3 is TGTGCCAGCAGCCAGGGGGTTGGGCGGGGTCTTTACGAGCAGTACTTC. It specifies CASSQGVGRGLYEQYF.

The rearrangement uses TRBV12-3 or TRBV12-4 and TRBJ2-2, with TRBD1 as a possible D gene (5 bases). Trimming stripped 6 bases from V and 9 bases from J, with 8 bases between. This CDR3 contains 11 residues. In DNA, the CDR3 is TGTGCCAGCAGGACAGTGAGGGAGCTGTTTTTT. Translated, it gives CASRTVRELFF.

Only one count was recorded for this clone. The CDR3: CASSLAQGSYEQYF. In nucleotides, the CDR3 is TGCGCCAGCAGCTTGGCGCAGGGATCATACGAGCAGTACTTC. The V call is TRBV5-1, the J call TRBJ2-7; maybe TRBD1 (5 bases). There are 14 residues in the CDR3. Deletions cut 0 bases from V and 4 bases from J, with 11 bases between. Germline assignment: CDR1 SGHRS and CDR2 YFSETQ.

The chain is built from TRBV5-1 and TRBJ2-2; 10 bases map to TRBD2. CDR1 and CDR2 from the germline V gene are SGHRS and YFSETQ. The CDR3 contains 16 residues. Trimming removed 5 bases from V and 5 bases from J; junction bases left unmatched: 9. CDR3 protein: CASSYNQREGTGELFF. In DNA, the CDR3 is TGCGCCAGCAGTTATAACCAGCGGGAGGGGACCGGGGAGCTGTTTTTT.

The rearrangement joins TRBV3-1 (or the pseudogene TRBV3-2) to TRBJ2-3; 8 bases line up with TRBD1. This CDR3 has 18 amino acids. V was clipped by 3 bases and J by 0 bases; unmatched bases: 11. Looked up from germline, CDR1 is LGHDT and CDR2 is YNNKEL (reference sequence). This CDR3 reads CASSQFADRARSTDTQYF. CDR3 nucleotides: TGTGCCAGCAGCCAGTTTGCGGACAGGGCAAGAAGCACAGATACGCAGTATTTT.

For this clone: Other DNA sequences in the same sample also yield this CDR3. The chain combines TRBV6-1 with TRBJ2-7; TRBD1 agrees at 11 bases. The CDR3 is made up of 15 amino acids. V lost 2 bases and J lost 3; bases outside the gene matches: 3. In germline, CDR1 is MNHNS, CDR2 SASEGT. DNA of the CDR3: TGTGCCAGCAGTGAAACTGGGACAGGGGGCTACGAGCAGTACTTC. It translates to CASSETGTGGYEQYF.

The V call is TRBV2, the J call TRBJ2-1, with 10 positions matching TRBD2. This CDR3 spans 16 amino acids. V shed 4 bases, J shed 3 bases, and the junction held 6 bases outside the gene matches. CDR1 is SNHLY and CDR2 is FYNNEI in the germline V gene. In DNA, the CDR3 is TGTGCCAGCAGTGGCTCAACTAGCGGGAACTACAATGAGCAGTTCTTC. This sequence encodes CASSGSTSGNYNEQFF.

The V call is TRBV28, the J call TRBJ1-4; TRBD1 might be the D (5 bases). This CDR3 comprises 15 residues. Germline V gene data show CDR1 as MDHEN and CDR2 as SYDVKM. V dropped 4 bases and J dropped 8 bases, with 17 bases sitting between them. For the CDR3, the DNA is TGTGCCAGCAGTTCGCCCCGGGGGTGGAAGGAAAAACTGTTTTTT. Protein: CASSSPRGWKEKLFF.

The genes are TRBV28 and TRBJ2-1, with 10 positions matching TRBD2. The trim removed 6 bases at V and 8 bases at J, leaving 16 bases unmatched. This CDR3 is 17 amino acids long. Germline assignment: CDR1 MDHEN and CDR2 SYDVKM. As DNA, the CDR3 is TGTGCCAGCAGGTCTGAAAGAAGCGGGGGGGCATTGCATGAGCAGTTCTTC. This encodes CASRSERSGGALHEQFF.

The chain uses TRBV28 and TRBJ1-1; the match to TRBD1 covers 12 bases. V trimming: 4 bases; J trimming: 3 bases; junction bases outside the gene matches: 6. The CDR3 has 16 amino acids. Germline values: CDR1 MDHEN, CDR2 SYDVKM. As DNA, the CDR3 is TGTGCCAGCAGTTCGGGACAGGGGGCAGGGGACACTGAAGCTTTCTTT. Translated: CASSSGQGAGDTEAFF.

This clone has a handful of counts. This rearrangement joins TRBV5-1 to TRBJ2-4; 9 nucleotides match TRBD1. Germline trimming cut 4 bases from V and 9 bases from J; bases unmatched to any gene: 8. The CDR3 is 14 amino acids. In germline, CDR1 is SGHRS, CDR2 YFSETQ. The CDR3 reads CASSGQGSLGIQYF. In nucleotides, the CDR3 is TGCGCCAGCAGCGGACAGGGGAGTTTAGGCATTCAGTACTTC.

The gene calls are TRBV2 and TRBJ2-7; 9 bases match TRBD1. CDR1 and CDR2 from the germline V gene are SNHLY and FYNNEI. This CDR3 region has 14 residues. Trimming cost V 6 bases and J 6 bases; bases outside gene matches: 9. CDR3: CASRRDRQGGEQYF. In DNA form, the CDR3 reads TGTGCCAGCAGGCGCGACCGACAGGGGGGCGAGCAGTACTTC.

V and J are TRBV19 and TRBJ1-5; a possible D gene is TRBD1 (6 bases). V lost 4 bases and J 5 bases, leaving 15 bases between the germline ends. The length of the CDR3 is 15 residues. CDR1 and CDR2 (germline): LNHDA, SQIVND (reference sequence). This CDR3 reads CASSTQGGWHQPQHF. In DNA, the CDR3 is TGTGCCAGTAGTACACAGGGTGGCTGGCATCAGCCCCAGCATTTT.

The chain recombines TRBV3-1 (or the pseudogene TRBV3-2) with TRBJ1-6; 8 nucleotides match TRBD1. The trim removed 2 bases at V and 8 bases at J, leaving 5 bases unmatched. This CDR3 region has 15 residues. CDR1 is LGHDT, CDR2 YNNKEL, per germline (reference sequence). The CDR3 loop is CASSQLDREYSPLHF. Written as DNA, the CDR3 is TGTGCCAGCAGCCAATTGGACAGGGAATATTCACCCCTCCACTTT.

CDR3 nucleotide sequence: TGTGCCAGCAGCTTACAGACAGCTAATGAAAAACTGTTTTTT. Its protein is CASSLQTANEKLFF. This chain uses TRBV7-9 with TRBJ1-4; D is possibly TRBD1 (5 bases). V lost 2 bases and J 3 bases, leaving 7 bases between the germline ends. CDR3 length equals 14 residues. Germline V CDR1 and CDR2: SEHNR, FQNEAQ (reference sequence).

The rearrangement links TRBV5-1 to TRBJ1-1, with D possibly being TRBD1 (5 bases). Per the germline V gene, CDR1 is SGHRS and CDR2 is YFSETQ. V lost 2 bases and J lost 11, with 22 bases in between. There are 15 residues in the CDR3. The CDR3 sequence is CASSLIQGSQGEAFF. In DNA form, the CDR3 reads TGCGCCAGCAGCTTAATTCAAGGGTCTCAGGGCGAGGCTTTCTTT.

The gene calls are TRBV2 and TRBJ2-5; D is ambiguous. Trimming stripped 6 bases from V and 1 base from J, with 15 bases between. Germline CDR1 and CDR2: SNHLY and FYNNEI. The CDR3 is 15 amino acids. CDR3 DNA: TGTGCCAGCAGACTACATCTTATTCCCCAAGAGACCCAGTACTTC. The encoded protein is CASRLHLIPQETQYF. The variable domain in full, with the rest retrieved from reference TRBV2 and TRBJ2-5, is EPEVTQTPSHQVTQMGQEVILRCVPISNHLYFYWYRQILGQKVEFLVSFYNNEISEKSEIFDDQFSVERPDGSNFTLKIRSTKLEDSAMYFCASRLHLIPQETQYFGPGTRLLVL.

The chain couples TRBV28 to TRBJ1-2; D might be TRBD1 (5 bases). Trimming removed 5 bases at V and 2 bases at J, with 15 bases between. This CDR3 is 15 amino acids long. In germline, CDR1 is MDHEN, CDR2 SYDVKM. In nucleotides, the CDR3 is TGTGCCAGCAGTCCCGGTCAACAGGAAAACTATGGCTACACCTTC. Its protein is CASSPGQQENYGYTF.